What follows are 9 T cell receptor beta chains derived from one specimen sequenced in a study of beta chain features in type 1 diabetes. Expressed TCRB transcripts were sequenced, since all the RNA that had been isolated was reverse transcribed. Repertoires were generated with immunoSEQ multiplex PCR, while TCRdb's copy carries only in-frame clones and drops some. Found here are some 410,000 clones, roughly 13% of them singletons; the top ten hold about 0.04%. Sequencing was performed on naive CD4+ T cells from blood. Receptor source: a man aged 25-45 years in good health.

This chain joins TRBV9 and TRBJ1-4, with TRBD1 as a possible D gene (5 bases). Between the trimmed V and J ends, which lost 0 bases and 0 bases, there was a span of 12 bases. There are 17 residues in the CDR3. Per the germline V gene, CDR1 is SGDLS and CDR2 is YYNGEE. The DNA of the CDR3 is TGTGCCAGCAGCGTAGGACGACAGTCGGCAACTAATGAAAAACTGTTTTTT. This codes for CASSVGRQSATNEKLFF.

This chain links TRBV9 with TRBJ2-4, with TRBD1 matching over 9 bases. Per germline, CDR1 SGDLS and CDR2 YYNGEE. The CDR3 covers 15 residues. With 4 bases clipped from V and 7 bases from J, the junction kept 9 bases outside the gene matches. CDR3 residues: CASSPRRGTGNIQYF. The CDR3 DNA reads TGTGCCAGCAGCCCGAGGAGGGGGACAGGGAACATTCAGTACTTC.

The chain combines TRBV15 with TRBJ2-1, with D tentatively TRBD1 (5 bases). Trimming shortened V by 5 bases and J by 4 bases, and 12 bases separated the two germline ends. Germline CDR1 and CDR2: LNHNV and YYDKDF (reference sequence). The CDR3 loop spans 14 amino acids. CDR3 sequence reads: CATSQGVSYNEQFF. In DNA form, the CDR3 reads TGTGCCACCAGCCAGGGCGTGAGTTACAATGAGCAGTTCTTC.

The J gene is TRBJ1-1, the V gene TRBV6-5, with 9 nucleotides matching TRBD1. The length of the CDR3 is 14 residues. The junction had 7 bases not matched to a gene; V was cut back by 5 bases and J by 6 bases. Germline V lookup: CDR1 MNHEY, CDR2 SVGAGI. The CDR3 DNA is TGTGCCAGCAGTAGCGGACAGGGGAAGGCTGAAGCTTTCTTT. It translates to CASSSGQGKAEAFF.

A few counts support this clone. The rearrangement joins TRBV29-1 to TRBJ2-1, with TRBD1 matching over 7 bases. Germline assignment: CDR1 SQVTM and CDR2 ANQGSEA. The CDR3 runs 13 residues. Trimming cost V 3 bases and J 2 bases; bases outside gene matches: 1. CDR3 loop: CSVEGTAYNEQFF. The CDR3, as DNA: TGCAGCGTTGAGGGGACAGCCTACAATGAGCAGTTCTTC.

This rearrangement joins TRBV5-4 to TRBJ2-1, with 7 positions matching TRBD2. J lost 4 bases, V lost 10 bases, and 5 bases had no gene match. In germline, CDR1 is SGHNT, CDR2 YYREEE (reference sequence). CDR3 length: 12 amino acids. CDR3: CAGRDYYNEQFF. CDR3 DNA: TGTGCCGGAAGGGACTATTACAATGAGCAGTTCTTC.

The CDR3 spells CASSLRVGNTGELFF. The CDR3 DNA reads as TGCGCCAGCAGCCTCCGAGTGGGTAACACCGGGGAGCTGTTTTTT. This sequence joins TRBV4-3 and TRBJ2-2, with D hard to call. The CDR3 covers 15 residues. Germline V gives CDR1 LGHNA, CDR2 YSLEER. V was cut by 4 bases and J by 2 bases, with 11 bases left in between.

The CDR3 loop reads CASSSSARVGQPQHF. The CDR3 nucleotides read TGTGCCAGCAGTTCGTCCGCCAGGGTAGGACAGCCCCAGCATTTT. V usage is TRBV27 and J usage is TRBJ1-5; D may be TRBD1 (5 bases). The CDR3 covers 15 residues. Trimming removed 4 bases from V and 7 bases from J, with 17 bases in between. Germline V gives CDR1 MNHEY, CDR2 SMNVEV (reference sequence).

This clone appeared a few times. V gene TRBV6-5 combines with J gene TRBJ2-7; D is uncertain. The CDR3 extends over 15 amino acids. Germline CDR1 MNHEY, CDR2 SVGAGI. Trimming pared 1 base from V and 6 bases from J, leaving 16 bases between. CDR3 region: CASSYFVSRSGEQYF. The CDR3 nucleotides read TGTGCCAGCAGTTACTTCGTTTCCAGGTCCGGCGAGCAGTACTTC.